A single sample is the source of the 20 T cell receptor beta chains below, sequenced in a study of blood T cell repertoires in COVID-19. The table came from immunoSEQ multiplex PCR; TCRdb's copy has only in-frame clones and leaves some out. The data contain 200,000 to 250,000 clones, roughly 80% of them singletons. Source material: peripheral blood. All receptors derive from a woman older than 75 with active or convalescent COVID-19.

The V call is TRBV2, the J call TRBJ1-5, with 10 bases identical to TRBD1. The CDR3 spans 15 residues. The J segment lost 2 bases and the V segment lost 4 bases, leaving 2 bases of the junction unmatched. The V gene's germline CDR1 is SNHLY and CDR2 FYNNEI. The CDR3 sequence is CASSGDRGGNQPQHF. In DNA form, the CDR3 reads TGTGCCAGCAGTGGGGACAGGGGAGGCAATCAGCCCCAGCATTTT.

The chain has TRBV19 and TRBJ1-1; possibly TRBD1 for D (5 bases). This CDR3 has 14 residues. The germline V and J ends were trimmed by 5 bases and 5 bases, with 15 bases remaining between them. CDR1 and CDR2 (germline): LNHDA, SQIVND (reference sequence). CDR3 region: CASSFGRGVTEAFF. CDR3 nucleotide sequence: TGTGCCAGTAGTTTCGGCCGGGGGGTGACTGAAGCTTTCTTT.

Written as DNA, the CDR3 is TGCGCCAGCGGACAACAACAGGCCACGGAATATGGCTACACCTTC. Residues: CASGQQQATEYGYTF. The chain links TRBV5-1 to TRBJ1-2; D possibly corresponds to TRBD1 (5 bases). CDR1 and CDR2 (germline): SGHRS, YFSETQ. Trimming cost V 7 bases and J 5 bases, with 21 bases left between them. This CDR3 has 15 residues. Using reference TRBV5-1 and TRBJ1-2 for the parts outside the CDR3, the full variable domain is KAGVTQTPRYLIKTRGQQVTLSCSPISGHRSVSWYQQTPGQGLQFLFEYFSETQRNKGNFPGRFSGRQFSNSRSEMNVSTLELGDSALYLCASGQQQATEYGYTFGSGTRLTVV.

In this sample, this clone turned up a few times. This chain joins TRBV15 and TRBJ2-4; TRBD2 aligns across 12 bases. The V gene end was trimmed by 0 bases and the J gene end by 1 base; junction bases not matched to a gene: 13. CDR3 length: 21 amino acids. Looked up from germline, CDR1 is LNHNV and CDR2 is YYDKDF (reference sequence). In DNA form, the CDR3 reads TGTGCCACCAGCAGAGACCCGACTCTAGCGGGGGGGCCGGTGGCCAAAAACATTCAGTACTTC. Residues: CATSRDPTLAGGPVAKNIQYF. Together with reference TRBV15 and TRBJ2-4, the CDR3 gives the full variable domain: DAMVIQNPRYQVTQFGKPVTLSCSQTLNHNVMYWYQQKSSQAPKLLFHYYDKDFNNEADTPDNFQSRRPNTSFCFLDIRSPGLGDTAMYLCATSRDPTLAGGPVAKNIQYFGAGTRLSVL.

In nucleotides, the CDR3 is TGTGCCAGCAGTTACCCCATTCTAGCGGACAGCGACTCTCGAGCCGGGGAGCTGTTTTTT. Translation: CASSYPILADSDSRAGELFF. The rearrangement joins TRBV6-2 or TRBV6-3 to TRBJ2-2, with a possible D match to TRBD2 (7 bases). CDR3 size: 20 residues. The germline V gene encodes CDR1 MNHEY and CDR2 SVGEGT. Trimming left V 2 bases short and J 6 bases short, with 28 bases between.

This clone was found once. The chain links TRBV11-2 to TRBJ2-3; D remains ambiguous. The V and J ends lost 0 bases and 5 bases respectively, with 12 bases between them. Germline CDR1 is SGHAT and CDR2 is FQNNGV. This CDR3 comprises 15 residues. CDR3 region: CASSLDPQYQDTQYF. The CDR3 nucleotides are TGTGCCAGCAGCTTAGATCCACAGTATCAAGATACGCAGTATTTT.

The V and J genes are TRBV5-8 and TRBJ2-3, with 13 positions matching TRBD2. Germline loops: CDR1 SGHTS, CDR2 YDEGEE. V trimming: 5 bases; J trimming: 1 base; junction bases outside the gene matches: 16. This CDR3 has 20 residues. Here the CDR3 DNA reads TGTGCCAGCAGTTTTAGAGGGACTAGCGGGGTCTACGGTGGCACAGATACGCAGTATTTT. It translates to CASSFRGTSGVYGGTDTQYF.

The CDR3 here is CASSKGGQGATQYF. The DNA for the CDR3 is TGTGCCAGCAGCAAGGGGGGACAGGGGGCTACGCAGTATTTT. This chain uses TRBV6-5 with TRBJ2-3, with 12 bases fitting TRBD1. Germline CDR1 is MNHEY and CDR2 is SVGAGI. CDR3 length: 14 residues. Trimming cost V 6 bases and J 8 bases; bases outside gene matches: 6.

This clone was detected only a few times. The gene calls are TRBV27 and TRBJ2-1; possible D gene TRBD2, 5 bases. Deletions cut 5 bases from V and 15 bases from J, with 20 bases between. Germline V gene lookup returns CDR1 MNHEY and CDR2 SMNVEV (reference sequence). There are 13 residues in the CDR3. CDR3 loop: CASSRRTPPKTFF. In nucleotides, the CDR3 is TGTGCCAGCAGTCGACGGACTCCCCCAAAGACGTTCTTC.

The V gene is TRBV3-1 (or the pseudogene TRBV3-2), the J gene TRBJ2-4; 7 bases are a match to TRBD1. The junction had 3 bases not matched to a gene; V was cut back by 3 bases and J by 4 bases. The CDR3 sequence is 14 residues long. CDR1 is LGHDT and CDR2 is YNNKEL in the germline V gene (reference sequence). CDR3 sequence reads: CASSHRDSKNIQYF. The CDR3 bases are TGTGCCAGCAGCCACCGGGACAGTAAAAACATTCAGTACTTC.

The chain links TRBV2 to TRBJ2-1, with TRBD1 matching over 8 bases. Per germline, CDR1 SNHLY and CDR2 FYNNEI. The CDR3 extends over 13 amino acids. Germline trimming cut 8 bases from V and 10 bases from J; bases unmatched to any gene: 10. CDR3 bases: TGTGCCAGCGGGACACAGGGGGTCGGCGAGCAGTTCTTC. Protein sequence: CASGTQGVGEQFF.

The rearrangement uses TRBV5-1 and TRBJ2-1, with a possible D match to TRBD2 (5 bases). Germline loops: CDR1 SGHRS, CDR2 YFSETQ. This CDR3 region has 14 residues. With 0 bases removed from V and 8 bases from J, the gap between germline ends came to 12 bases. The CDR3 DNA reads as TGCGCCAGCAGCTTGGTCGCCGGAGGCGATGAGCAGTTCTTC. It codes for CASSLVAGGDEQFF.

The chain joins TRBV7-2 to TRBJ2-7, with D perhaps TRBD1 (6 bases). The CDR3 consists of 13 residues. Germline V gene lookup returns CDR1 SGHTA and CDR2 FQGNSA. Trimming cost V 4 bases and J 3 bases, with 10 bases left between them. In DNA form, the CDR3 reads TGTGCCAGCAGCTCTGGACAGCTCTACGAGCAGTACTTC. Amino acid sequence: CASSSGQLYEQYF.

The CDR3 is CASSPTSGGAGTQYF. CDR3 bases: TGTGCCAGCAGCCCCACTAGCGGGGGGGCGGGGACCCAGTACTTC. The V call is TRBV5-4, the J call TRBJ2-5; 13 nucleotides align to TRBD2. Germline V CDR1 and CDR2: SGHNT, YYREEE (reference sequence). The CDR3 is 15 residues long. Trimming at V came to 4 bases and at J to 7 bases, leaving 7 bases not matched to a gene.

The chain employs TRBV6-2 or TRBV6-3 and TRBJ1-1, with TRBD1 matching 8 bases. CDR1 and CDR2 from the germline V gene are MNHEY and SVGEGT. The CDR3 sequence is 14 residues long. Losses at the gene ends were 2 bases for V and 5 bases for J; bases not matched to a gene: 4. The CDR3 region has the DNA TGTGCCAGCAGTTACGGCAGGGGGCGGACTGAAGCTTTCTTT. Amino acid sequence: CASSYGRGRTEAFF.

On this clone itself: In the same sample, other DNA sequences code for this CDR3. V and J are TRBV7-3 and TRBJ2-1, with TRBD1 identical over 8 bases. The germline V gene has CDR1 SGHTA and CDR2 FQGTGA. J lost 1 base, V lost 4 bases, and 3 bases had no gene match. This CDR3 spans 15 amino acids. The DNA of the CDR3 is TGTGCCAGCAGCTCCGACAGGGGATCCTACAATGAGCAGTTCTTC. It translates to CASSSDRGSYNEQFF.

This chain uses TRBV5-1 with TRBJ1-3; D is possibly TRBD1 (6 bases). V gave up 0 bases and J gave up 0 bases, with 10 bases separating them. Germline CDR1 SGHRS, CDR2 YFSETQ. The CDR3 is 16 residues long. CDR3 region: CASSLDGQSSGNTIYF. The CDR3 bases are TGCGCCAGCAGCTTGGATGGACAGAGCTCTGGAAACACCATATATTTT. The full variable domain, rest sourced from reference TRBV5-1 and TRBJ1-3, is KAGVTQTPRYLIKTRGQQVTLSCSPISGHRSVSWYQQTPGQGLQFLFEYFSETQRNKGNFPGRFSGRQFSNSRSEMNVSTLELGDSALYLCASSLDGQSSGNTIYFGEGSWLTVV.

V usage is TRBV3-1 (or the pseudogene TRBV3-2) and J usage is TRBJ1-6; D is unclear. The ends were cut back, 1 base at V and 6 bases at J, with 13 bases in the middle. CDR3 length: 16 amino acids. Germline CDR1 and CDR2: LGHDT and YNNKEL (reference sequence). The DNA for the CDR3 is TGTGCCAGCAGCCAAGTCGGGCTTCGGGGTAATTCACCCCTCCACTTT. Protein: CASSQVGLRGNSPLHF.

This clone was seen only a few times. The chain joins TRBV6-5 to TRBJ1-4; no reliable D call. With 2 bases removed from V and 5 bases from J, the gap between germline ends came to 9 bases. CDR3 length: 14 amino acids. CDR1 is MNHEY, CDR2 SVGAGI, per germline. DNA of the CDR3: TGTGCCAGCAGTTACGGGCGCTTCAATGAAAAACTGTTTTTT. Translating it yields CASSYGRFNEKLFF.

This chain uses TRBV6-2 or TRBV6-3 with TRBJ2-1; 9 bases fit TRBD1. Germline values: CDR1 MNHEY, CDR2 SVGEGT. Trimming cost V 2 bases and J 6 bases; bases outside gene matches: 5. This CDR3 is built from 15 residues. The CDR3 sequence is CASSYRTGVGNEQFF. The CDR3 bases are TGTGCCAGCAGTTACCGGACAGGGGTTGGCAATGAGCAGTTCTTC.